This is a list of T cell receptor beta chains from one sample in a study of shared T cell receptors in the human thymus. This table comes from immunoSEQ multiplex PCR, and its TCRdb copy is limited to in-frame clones, with some not included. This table has roughly 660,000 clones, around 89% appearing once. A further study also used this sample, focusing on human thymus T cells.

The sequenced sample consisted of thymocytes. These receptors all stem from a boy in the first two years of life with a congenital heart defect. The CDR3 runs from the conserved cysteine through the conserved F or W. The order of the fields is D gene, J gene, clone size, V gene, CDR3 DNA, CDR3 protein. The D gene is left open where the match is weak. Only part of the rows carry a size: once, few, many, or a class if the clone is expanded.

>TRBD1|TRBJ2-3|.|TRBV29-1
TGCAGCGTTGAAGCAGGGGGAGTACGGGACAGGGATAGCACAGATACGCAGTATTTT
CSVEAGGVRDRDSTDTQYF
>TRBD2|TRBJ2-1|.|TRBV19
TGTGCCAGTAGTTTAGGACTAGCGAGTGGTGAGCAGTTCTTC
CASSLGLASGEQFF
>TRBD2|TRBJ2-7|.|TRBV15
TGTGCCACCAGCAGGCCGGCAAGCGGGAAGTACGAGCAGTACTTC
CATSRPASGKYEQYF
>TRBD1|TRBJ2-5|.|TRBV5-6
TGTGCCAGCAGCCTCACACCCCAGGGGGCCTGGCAAGAGACCCAGTACTTC
CASSLTPQGAWQETQYF
>.|TRBJ2-5|.|TRBV11-3
TGTGCCAGCAGCTTAGATTTTACTGGGAGAGAGACCCAGTACTTC
CASSLDFTGRETQYF
>.|TRBJ2-7|.|TRBV11-1
TGTGCCAGCAGCTTCCATCACTACGAGCAGTACTTC
CASSFHHYEQYF
>TRBD1|TRBJ2-2|.|TRBV6-1
TGTGCCAGCAGTGAAGTTCCGACAGGGGGAAGAAGCGGGACTACCCCCGGGGAGCTGTTTTTT
CASSEVPTGGRSGTTPGELFF
>TRBD1|TRBJ2-7|.|TRBV27
TGTGCCACCTCCATGGACAGGGGGCGGGAGCAGTACTTC
CATSMDRGREQYF
>TRBD1|TRBJ2-7|once|TRBV11-2
TGTGCCAGCAGCCTGGGGACAGGGTCCTACGAGCAGTACTTC
CASSLGTGSYEQYF
>TRBD2|TRBJ2-3|.|TRBV4-1
TGCGCCAGCAGCCAAGGGCCCCCTAGCGGGAGGTTCGCAGATACGCAGTATTTT
CASSQGPPSGRFADTQYF
>TRBD1|TRBJ1-4|.|TRBV4-3
TGCGCCAGCAGCCGTCGACAGGGAACTAATGAAAAACTGTTTTTT
CASSRRQGTNEKLFF
>TRBD2|TRBJ2-3|.|TRBV15
TGTGCCACCAATAGAGCGGGAGATCGCACAGATACGCAGTATTTT
CATNRAGDRTDTQYF
>TRBD1|TRBJ2-7|.|TRBV6-1
TGTGCCAGCAGTGAAGCCCAACCCCGTCGGGACAGGCTTAGCGAGCAGTACTTC
CASSEAQPRRDRLSEQYF
>TRBD2|TRBJ2-1|.|TRBV4-1
TGCGCCAGCAGCCAAGATTCGGGGACTAGCGGGAGCTGGCTCTACAATGAGCAGTTCTTC
CASSQDSGTSGSWLYNEQFF
>TRBD1|TRBJ2-7|.|TRBV5-4
TGTGCCAGCAGCAACGACAGGGGGGACCAGGACGAGCAGTACTTC
CASSNDRGDQDEQYF
>.|TRBJ2-7|.|TRBV7-8
TGTGCCAGCAGCTTTAAATCCTACGAGCAGTACTTC
CASSFKSYEQYF
>TRBD1|TRBJ2-2|.|TRBV30
TGTGCCTGGAGGGCGCAGGGGGTACCCGGGGAGCTGTTTTTT
CAWRAQGVPGELFF
>.|TRBJ1-5|.|TRBV30
TGTGCCTGGAGTGACGACTTTATGAATCAGCCCCAGCATTTT
CAWSDDFMNQPQHF
>TRBD1|TRBJ2-5|.|TRBV2
TGTGCCAGCCACTGGGACAGCACTCAAGAGACCCAGTACTTC
CASHWDSTQETQYF
>TRBD1|TRBJ2-7|.|TRBV6-6
TGTGCCAGCAGTTCCCGTGGGACAGAGTACGAGCAGTACTTC
CASSSRGTEYEQYF